Presented here are 7 T cell receptor beta chains from one specimen sequenced in a study of blood T cells in healthy people across ages. A second PCR of 7 to 11 cycles used a sample-barcoded 5' primer and a J-beta primer mix. MiXCR, applied by TCRdb to the 5' RACE reads, yields one record per CDR3 protein. The sample shows around 800,000 distinct CDR3 sequences, more than 35% of them seen only once. Sequenced sample: blood. Receptors were obtained from a man at least 80 years old in good health.

This sequence joins TRBV4-3 and TRBJ1-1, with no clear D. The V end lost 2 bases, the J end lost 0 bases, and 7 bases lay between the germline ends. CDR1 is LGHNA, CDR2 YSLEER, per germline. The CDR3 length is 14 residues. The CDR3, as DNA: TGCGCCAGCAGCCAAATACACCTGAACACTGAAGCTTTCTTT. Its translation is CASSQIHLNTEAFF.

The V gene is TRBV21-1, the J gene TRBJ2-1; whether TRBD2, the table's D call, matches the DNA was not checked. TRBV21-1 corresponds to a pseudogene. The length of the CDR3 is 14 residues. The CDR3 loop reads CANRPKLAGNEQFF. The CDR3 region has the DNA TGTGCCAACAGACCTAAACTAGCAGGCAATGAGCAGTTCTTC.

This clonotype was found many times. The J gene is TRBJ2-1, the V gene TRBV5-1; D may correspond to TRBD1 or TRBD2 (6 bases each). CDR3 length: 17 amino acids. The germline CDR1 and CDR2 sequences are SGHRS and YFSETQ. The V and J ends lost 0 bases and 3 bases respectively, with 16 bases between them. The CDR3 DNA is TGCGCCAGCAGCTTGGGGGGGACAAGACTAGTCTACAATGAGCAGTTCTTC. As protein: CASSLGGTRLVYNEQFF.

Of note for this clonotype: A read error may be the cause here, since a much bigger clone is one base away. The genes are TRBV27 and TRBJ1-2, with D unresolved. Germline CDR1 reads MNHEY; CDR2 reads SMNVEV (reference sequence). V was pared by 5 bases and J by 2 bases, with 15 bases between. CDR3 length equals 15 residues. The CDR3 sequence is CASSSAGGLNYGYTF. The DNA for the CDR3 is TGTGCCAGCAGTAGTGCGGGTGGCCTAAACTATGGCTACACCTTC.

CDR3 nucleotides: TGTGCCAGCAACCCACAGGGGCGAACCGGGGAGCTGTTTTTT. Residues: CASNPQGRTGELFF. The rearrangement links TRBV6-2 or TRBV6-3 to TRBJ2-2; 7 nucleotides align to TRBD1. CDR1 and CDR2 (germline): MNHEY, SVGEGT. J lost 5 bases, V lost 7 bases, and 7 bases had no gene match. CDR3 length: 14 amino acids.

As to this clonotype: Germline and junction disagree at one end, which may indicate a read error. The chain joins TRBV10-3 to TRBJ2-7; 7 bases match TRBD1. From germline, CDR1 is ENHRY and CDR2 SYGVKD. The CDR3 spans 15 residues. CDR3 nucleotides: TGTGCCACAGGGGATAGCAGGGGGATCTCCTACGAGCTGTACTTC. Translated: CATGDSRGISYELYF.

The chain has TRBV6-2 or TRBV6-3 and TRBJ1-5, with 10 bases that match TRBD1. The germline gives CDR1 MNHEY, CDR2 SVGEGT. The length of the CDR3 is 15 residues. Trimming at V came to 6 bases and at J to 6 bases, leaving 8 bases not matched to a gene. As DNA, the CDR3 is TGTGCCAGCAGCACCGGACAGGGGGTGGGTCAGCCCCAGCATTTT. Translation gives CASSTGQGVGQPQHF.